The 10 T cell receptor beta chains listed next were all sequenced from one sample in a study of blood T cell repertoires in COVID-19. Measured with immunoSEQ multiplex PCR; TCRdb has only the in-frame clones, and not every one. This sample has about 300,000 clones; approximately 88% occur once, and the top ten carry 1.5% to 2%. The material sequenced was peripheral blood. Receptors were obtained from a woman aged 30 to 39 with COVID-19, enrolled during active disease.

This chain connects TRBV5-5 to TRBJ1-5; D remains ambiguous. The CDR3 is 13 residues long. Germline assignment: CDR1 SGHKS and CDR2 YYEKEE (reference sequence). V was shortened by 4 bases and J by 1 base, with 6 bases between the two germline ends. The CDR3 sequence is CASSPLSNQPQHF. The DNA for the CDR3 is TGTGCCAGCAGCCCGTTAAGCAATCAGCCCCAGCATTTT.

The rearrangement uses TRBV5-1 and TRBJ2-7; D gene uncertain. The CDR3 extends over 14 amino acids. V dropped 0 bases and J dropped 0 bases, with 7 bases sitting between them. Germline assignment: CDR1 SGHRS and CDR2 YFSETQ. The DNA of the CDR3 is TGCGCCAGCAGCTTGGTCACAGACTCCTACGAGCAGTACGTC. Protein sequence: CASSLVTDSYEQYV.

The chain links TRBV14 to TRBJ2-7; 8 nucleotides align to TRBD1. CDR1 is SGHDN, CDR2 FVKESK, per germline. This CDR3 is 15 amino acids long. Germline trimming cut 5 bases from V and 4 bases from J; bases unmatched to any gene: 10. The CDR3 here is CASSELDRVMYEQYF. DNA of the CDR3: TGTGCCAGCAGCGAGTTGGACAGGGTGATGTACGAGCAGTACTTC.

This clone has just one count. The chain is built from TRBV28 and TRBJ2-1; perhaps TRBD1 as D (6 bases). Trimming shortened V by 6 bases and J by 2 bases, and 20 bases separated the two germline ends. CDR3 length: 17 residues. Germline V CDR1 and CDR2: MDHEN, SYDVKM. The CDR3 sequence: CASRSPRGQRPYNEQFF. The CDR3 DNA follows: TGTGCCAGCAGATCCCCCAGGGGCCAACGACCCTACAATGAGCAGTTCTTC.

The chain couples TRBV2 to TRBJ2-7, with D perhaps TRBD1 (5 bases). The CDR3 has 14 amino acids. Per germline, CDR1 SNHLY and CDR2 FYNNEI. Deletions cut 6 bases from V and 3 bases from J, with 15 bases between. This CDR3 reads CASRGKGFDYEQYF. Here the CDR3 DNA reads TGTGCCAGCAGAGGAAAGGGGTTTGACTACGAGCAGTACTTC.

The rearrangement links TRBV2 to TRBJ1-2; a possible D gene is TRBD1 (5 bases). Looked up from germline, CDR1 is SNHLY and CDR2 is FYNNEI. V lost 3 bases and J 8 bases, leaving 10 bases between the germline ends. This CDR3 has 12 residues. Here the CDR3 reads CASSDRAGGYTF. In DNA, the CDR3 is TGTGCCAGCAGTGACAGGGCTGGGGGCTACACCTTC. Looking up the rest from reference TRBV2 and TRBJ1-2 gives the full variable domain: EPEVTQTPSHQVTQMGQEVILRCVPISNHLYFYWYRQILGQKVEFLVSFYNNEISEKSEIFDDQFSVERPDGSNFTLKIRSTKLEDSAMYFCASSDRAGGYTFGSGTRLTVV.

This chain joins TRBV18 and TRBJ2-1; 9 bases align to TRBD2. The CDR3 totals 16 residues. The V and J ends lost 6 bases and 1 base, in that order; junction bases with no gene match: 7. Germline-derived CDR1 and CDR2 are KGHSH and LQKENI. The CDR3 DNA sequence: TGTGCCAGCTCCCAACGGGCGGGGGGGTCCTACAATGAGCAGTTCTTC. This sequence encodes CASSQRAGGSYNEQFF.

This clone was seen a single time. The CDR3 DNA reads TGTGCCATCAGTGGCTCGGGGGGCGCAGGGACAGATACGCAGTATTTT. Amino acid sequence: CAISGSGGAGTDTQYF. V gene TRBV10-3 combines with J gene TRBJ2-3, with D possibly being TRBD2 (7 bases). V shed 4 bases and J shed 3 bases, with 17 bases lying between them. The CDR3 covers 16 residues. Germline CDR1 reads ENHRY; CDR2 reads SYGVKD.

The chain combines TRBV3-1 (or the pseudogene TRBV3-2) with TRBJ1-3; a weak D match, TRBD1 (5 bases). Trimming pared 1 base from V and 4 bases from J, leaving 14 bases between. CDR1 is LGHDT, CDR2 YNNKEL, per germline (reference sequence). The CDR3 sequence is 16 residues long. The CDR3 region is CASSQAGQGGGNTIYF. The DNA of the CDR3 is TGTGCCAGCAGCCAAGCCGGCCAGGGTGGAGGAAACACCATATATTTT.

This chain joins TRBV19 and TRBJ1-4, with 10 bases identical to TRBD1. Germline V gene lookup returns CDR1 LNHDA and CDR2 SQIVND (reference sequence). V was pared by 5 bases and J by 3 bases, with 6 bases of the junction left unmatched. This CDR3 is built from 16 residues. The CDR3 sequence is CASSVGTGVSNEKLFF. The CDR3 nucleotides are TGTGCCAGTAGTGTCGGGACAGGGGTTTCTAATGAAAAACTGTTTTTT.